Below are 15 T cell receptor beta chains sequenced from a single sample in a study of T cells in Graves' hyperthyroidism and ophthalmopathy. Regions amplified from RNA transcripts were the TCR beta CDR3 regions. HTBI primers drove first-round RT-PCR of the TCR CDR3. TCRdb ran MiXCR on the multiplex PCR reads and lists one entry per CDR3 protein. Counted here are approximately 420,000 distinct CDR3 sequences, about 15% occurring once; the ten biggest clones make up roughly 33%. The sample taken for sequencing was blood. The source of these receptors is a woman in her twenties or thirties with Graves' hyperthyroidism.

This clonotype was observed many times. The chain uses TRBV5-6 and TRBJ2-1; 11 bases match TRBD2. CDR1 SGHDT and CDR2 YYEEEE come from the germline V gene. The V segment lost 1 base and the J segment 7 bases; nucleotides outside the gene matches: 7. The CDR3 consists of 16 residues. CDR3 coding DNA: TGTGCCAGCAGCTTGTCAGTAGCGGGAGGGCCAAATGAGCAGTTCTTC. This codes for CASSLSVAGGPNEQFF.

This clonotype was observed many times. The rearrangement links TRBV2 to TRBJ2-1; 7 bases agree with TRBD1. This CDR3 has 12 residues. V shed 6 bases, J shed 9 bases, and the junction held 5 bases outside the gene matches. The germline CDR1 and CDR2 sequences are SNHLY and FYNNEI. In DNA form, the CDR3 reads TGTGCCAGCAGCCGGGACAGTGGTGAGCAGTTCTTC. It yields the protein CASSRDSGEQFF.

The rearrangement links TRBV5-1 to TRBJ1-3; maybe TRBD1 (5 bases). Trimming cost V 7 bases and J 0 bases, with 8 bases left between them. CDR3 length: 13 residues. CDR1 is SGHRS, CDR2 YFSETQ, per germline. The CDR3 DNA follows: TGCGCCAGCGGGGGTGGCTCTGGAAACACCATATATTTT. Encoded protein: CASGGGSGNTIYF.

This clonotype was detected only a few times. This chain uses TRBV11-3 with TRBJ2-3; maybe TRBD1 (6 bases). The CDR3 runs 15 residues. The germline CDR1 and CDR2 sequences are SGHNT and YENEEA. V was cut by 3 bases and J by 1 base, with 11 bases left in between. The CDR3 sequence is CASSFQGQGTDTQYF. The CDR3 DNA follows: TGTGCCAGCAGCTTTCAGGGGCAGGGCACAGATACGCAGTATTTT.

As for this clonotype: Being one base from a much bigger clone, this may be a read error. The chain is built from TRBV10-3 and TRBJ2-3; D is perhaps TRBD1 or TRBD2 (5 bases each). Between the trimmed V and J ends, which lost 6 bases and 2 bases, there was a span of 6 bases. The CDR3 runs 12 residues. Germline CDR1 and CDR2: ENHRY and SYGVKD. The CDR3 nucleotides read TGTGCCATCAGCGGGGCCACAGATACGCAGTATTTT. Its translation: CAISGATDTQYF.

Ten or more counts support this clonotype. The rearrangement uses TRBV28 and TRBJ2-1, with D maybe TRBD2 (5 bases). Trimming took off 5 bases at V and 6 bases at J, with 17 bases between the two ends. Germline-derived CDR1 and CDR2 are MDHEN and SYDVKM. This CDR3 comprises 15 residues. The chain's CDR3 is CASSPLAPDFNEQFF. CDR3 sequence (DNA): TGTGCCAGCAGTCCTCTCGCCCCGGACTTCAATGAGCAGTTCTTC.

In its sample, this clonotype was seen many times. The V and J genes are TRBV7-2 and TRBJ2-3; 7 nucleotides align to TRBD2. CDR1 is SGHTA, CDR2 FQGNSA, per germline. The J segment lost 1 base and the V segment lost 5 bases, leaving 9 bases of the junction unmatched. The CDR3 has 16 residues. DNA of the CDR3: TGTGCCAGCAGCCCGTCGGGAGGTCGACGCACAGATACGCAGTATTTT. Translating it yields CASSPSGGRRTDTQYF.

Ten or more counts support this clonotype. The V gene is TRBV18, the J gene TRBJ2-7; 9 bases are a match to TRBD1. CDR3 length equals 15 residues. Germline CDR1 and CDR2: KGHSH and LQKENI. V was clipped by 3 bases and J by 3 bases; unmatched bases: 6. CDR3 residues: CASSPEDRGLYEQYF. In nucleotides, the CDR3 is TGTGCCAGCTCACCGGAGGACAGGGGCCTCTACGAGCAGTACTTC.

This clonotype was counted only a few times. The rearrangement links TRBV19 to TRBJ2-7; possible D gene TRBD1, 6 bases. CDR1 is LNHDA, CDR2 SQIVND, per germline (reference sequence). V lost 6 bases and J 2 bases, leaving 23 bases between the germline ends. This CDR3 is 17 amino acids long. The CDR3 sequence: CASSKLLNWTVPYEQYF. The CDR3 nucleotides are TGTGCCAGTAGCAAACTCCTGAACTGGACAGTCCCCTACGAGCAGTACTTC.

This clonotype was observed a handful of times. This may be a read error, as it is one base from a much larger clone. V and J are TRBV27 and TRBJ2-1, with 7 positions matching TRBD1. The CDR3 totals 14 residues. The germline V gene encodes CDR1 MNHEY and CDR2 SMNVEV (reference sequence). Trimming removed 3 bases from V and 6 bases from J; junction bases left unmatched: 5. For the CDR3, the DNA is TGTGCCAGCAGTTTCGGACAGGCGAGCAATGAGCAGTTCTTC. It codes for CASSFGQASNEQFF.

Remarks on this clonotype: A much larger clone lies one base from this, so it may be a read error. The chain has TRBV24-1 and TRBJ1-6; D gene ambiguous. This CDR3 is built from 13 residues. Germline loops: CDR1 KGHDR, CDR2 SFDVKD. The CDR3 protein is CATNDLSLMSLHF. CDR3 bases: TGTGCCACCAATGATTTGAGCTTGATGTCCCTCCACTTT.

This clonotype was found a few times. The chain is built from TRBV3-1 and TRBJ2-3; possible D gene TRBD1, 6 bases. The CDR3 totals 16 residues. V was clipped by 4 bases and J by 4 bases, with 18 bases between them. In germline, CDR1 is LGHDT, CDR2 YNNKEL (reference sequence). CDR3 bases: TGTGCCAGCAGCCGCCTATACGAGACAGGAGCAGATACGCAGTATTTT. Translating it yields CASSRLYETGADTQYF.

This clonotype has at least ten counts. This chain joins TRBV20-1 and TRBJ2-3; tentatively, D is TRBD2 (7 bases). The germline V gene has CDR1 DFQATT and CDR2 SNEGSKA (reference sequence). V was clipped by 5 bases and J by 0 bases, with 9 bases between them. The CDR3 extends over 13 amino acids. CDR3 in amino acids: CSAGGASTDTQYF. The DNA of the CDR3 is TGCAGTGCTGGGGGGGCGAGCACAGATACGCAGTATTTT.

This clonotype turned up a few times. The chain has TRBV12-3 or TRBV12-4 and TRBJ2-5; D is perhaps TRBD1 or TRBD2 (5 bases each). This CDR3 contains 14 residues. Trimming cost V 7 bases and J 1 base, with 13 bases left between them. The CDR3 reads CASTKLGPQETQYF. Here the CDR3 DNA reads TGTGCCAGCACCAAGTTGGGACCCCAAGAGACCCAGTACTTC.

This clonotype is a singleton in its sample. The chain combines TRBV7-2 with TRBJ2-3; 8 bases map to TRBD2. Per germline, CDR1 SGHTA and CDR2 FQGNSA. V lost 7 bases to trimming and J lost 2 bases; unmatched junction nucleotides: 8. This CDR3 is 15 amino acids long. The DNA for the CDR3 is TGTGCCAGCAAAATCGGGGGGGGACACACAGATACGCAGTATTTT. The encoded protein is CASKIGGGHTDTQYF.